What follows is one T cell receptor (beta chain) and its context. Other DNA sequences in the sample encode the same CDR3. This specimen comes from a study of control samples from healthy donors and cancer patients. Per the germline V gene, CDR1 is SGDLS and CDR2 is YYNGEE. CDR3 length: 14 amino acids. The V and J ends lost 0 bases and 2 bases respectively, with 7 bases between them. Repertoires were generated with immunoSEQ multiplex PCR, while TCRdb's copy carries only in-frame clones and drops some. The sample holds about 60,000 clones, roughly 85% seen once. The chain is built from TRBV9 and TRBJ2-3; no definite D call. This clonotype originated in a middle-aged man in good health. Sequenced material: blood. CDR3 sequence reads: CASSVEGSTDTQYF. The CDR3 DNA reads TGTGCCAGCAGCGTAGAGGGTTCCACAGATACGCAGTATTTT.